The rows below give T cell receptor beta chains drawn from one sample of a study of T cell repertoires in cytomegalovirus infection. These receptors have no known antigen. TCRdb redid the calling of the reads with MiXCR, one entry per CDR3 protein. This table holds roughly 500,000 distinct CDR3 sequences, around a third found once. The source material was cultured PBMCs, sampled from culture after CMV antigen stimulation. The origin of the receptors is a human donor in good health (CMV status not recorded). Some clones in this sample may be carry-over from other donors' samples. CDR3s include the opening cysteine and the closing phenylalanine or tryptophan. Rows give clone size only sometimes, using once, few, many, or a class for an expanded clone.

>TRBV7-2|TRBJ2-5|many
CASSAGHSYQETQYF
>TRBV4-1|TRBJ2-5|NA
CASSRGQVGETQYF
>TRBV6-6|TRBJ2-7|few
CGTRTSLTYEQYF
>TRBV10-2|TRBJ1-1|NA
CASSEWGRETEAFF
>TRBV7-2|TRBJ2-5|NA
CASSLARTGRALQETQYF
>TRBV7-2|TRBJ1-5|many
CASSSVTDQPQHF
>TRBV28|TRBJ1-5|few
CASSRDRGVGSNQPQHF
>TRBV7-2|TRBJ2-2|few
CASSRRVAGGTGELFF
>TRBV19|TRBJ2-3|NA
CASSPGLAGMDTQYF
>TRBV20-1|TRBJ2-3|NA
CSAREWHREKGDTQYF
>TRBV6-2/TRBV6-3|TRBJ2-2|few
CASSYAHHGLHTGELFF
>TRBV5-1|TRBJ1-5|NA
CASSMDGVSNQPQHF